A single sample gave rise to the 12 T cell receptor beta chains below, sequenced in a study of Tregs in tolerant kidney transplant recipients. Sequencing used immunoSEQ multiplex PCR; TCRdb keeps in-frame clones, though not all of them. Of 200,000 to 300,000 clones listed, 80% to 85% are singletons. The sample consisted of CD4+ T cells from blood. The source is a human donor in good health.

In DNA form, the CDR3 reads TGCGCCAGCAGCCCCGGGGGTGCTACCTCTGGGGCCAACGTCCTGACTTTC. Its protein product is CASSPGGATSGANVLTF. V gene TRBV4-1 combines with J gene TRBJ2-6; a possible D gene is TRBD2 (6 bases). Trimming shortened V by 4 bases and J by 0 bases, and 13 bases separated the two germline ends. This CDR3 is built from 17 residues. Germline CDR1 and CDR2: MGHRA and YSYEKL.

The chain couples TRBV10-1 to TRBJ1-5, with D unresolved. Between the trimmed V and J ends, which lost 3 bases and 5 bases, there was a span of 11 bases. The V gene's germline CDR1 is WNHNN and CDR2 SYGVQD (reference sequence). The CDR3 runs 14 residues. This CDR3 is CASSEQGFHQPQHF. CDR3 DNA sequence: TGCGCCAGCAGTGAACAAGGGTTCCATCAGCCCCAGCATTTT.

This rearrangement joins TRBV5-1 to TRBJ1-1; possible D gene TRBD1, 5 bases. Germline V gene data show CDR1 as SGHRS and CDR2 as YFSETQ. Trimming pared 4 bases from V and 0 bases from J, leaving 13 bases between. This CDR3 has 15 amino acids. Here the CDR3 reads CASSPLGTVNTEAFF. For the CDR3, the DNA is TGCGCCAGCAGCCCCCTTGGGACGGTGAACACTGAAGCTTTCTTT.

The V and J genes are TRBV6-6 and TRBJ2-3, with D perhaps TRBD2 (6 bases). Germline lookup yields CDR1 MNHNY and CDR2 SVGAGI (reference sequence). V was cut by 8 bases and J by 2 bases, with 14 bases left in between. The CDR3 runs 14 residues. The CDR3 nucleotides are TGTGCCAGCCGAGCACTAGCCCTCACAGATACGCAGTATTTT. Translated: CASRALALTDTQYF.

This clone appeared once. The rearrangement uses TRBV10-2 and TRBJ1-4; a weak D match, TRBD1 (5 bases). Germline V gene lookup returns CDR1 WSHSY and CDR2 SAAADI. The CDR3 is made up of 13 amino acids. The V end was cut by 6 bases, the J end by 14 bases, with 19 bases between. The CDR3 DNA is TGCGCCAGCAGGGTCGAACCGGGGCTGTCGCTGTTTTTT. It codes for CASRVEPGLSLFF.

This chain connects TRBV6-5 to TRBJ1-2; D gene uncertain. The CDR3 runs 12 residues. V lost 7 bases, J lost 0 bases, and 6 bases lay in between. Germline V CDR1 and CDR2: MNHEY, SVGAGI. The CDR3 DNA reads TGTGCCAGCACCGACTCTAACTATGGCTACACCTTC. Translation gives CASTDSNYGYTF.

The chain carries TRBV6-1 and TRBJ1-5; 9 bases match TRBD1. This CDR3 spans 16 amino acids. Germline V CDR1 and CDR2: MNHNS, SASEGT. The V gene end was trimmed by 5 bases and the J gene end by 5 bases; junction bases not matched to a gene: 10. The CDR3 bases are TGTGCCAGCAGTCAAGACGGGACAGGGCTGGATCAGCCCCAGCATTTT. It translates to CASSQDGTGLDQPQHF.

This rearrangement joins TRBV30 to TRBJ2-5; D is perhaps TRBD2 (7 bases). V dropped 1 base and J dropped 7 bases, with 10 bases sitting between them. The CDR3 contains 12 residues. In germline, CDR1 is GTSNPN, CDR2 SVGIG (reference sequence). CDR3 sequence: CAWSDRGGTQYF. CDR3 nucleotides: TGTGCCTGGAGTGATAGGGGGGGGACCCAGTACTTC.

The chain employs TRBV9 and TRBJ2-7; D gene unclear. CDR3 size: 14 residues. Per the germline V gene, CDR1 is SGDLS and CDR2 is YYNGEE. Trimming took 0 bases from V and 3 from J, leaving 10 bases between them. The CDR3 sequence: CASSVGSQVYEQYF. The CDR3 nucleotides are TGTGCCAGCAGCGTAGGAAGTCAGGTCTACGAGCAGTACTTC. The variable domain in full, with the rest retrieved from reference TRBV9 and TRBJ2-7, is DSGVTQTPKHLITATGQRVTLRCSPRSGDLSVYWYQQSLDQGLQFLIQYYNGEERAKGNILERFSAQQFPDLHSELNLSSLELGDSALYFCASSVGSQVYEQYFGPGTRLTVT.

The V call is TRBV2, the J call TRBJ1-5; weak D call: TRBD1 (5 bases). The germline CDR1 and CDR2 sequences are SNHLY and FYNNEI. This CDR3 contains 14 residues. V was cut by 5 bases and J by 4 bases, with 12 bases left in between. The chain's CDR3 is CASSFPGPNQPQHF. The CDR3 nucleotides read TGTGCCAGCAGTTTTCCGGGACCGAATCAGCCCCAGCATTTT.

This clone was detected a few times. The chain links TRBV18 to TRBJ1-1; D might be TRBD1 (5 bases). This CDR3 comprises 14 residues. V shed 6 bases and J shed 4 bases, with 15 bases lying between them. CDR1 and CDR2 (germline): KGHSH, LQKENI. CDR3 sequence: CASSSGLGGTEAFF. CDR3 in DNA: TGTGCCAGCTCCTCGGGACTTGGGGGCACTGAAGCTTTCTTT. Looking up the rest from reference TRBV18 and TRBJ1-1 gives the full variable domain: NAGVMQNPRHLVRRRGQEARLRCSPMKGHSHVYWYRQLPEEGLKFMVYLQKENIIDESGMPKERFSAEFPKEGPSILRIQQVVRGDSAAYFCASSSGLGGTEAFFGQGTRLTVV.

V gene TRBV2 combines with J gene TRBJ2-1, with 7 bases that match TRBD1. Germline V gene sequence: CDR1 SNHLY, CDR2 FYNNEI. The CDR3 has 13 residues. The trim removed 1 base at V and 12 bases at J, leaving 6 bases unmatched. CDR3 sequence: CASSEVGTARQFF. The CDR3 bases are TGTGCCAGCAGTGAAGTAGGGACAGCGCGGCAGTTCTTC.